This T cell receptor (beta chain) is drawn from a study of blood T cell repertoires in COVID-19. The overall study: Samples representing acute and convalescent COVID-19 were sourced from the United States, Italy and Spain. Nucleic acid was either cDNA or gDNA, and it came from T cells, B-cell-depleted T cells, or PBMCs.

Sequencing was performed with immunoSEQ multiplex PCR; in TCRdb, only in-frame clones are kept and a portion is missing. The data show 77,000 or so clones, with 65% to 90% seen just once and 6% to 7% held by the top ten. The ends lost 0 bases at V and 3 bases at J; junction bases unmatched: 5. This CDR3 is built from 16 residues. Germline loops: CDR1 SGHRS, CDR2 YFSETQ. Sample: peripheral blood. J is TRBJ2-1 and V is TRBV5-1, with 8 bases fitting TRBD2. The receptor comes from a woman aged 60-75 years with acute or convalescent COVID-19. The CDR3 coding sequence is TGCGCCAGCAGCTTGGAAGGCGCGGGAGGCTACAATGAGCAGTTCTTC. Protein: CASSLEGAGGYNEQFF.